Sequencing of this T cell receptor (beta chain) was carried out in a study of T cells in Graves' hyperthyroidism and ophthalmopathy. Study background: Peripheral blood draws took place at initial diagnosis, ahead of any treatment. Study results and limitations: A 13 V-J model separated ophthalmopathy from stable hyperthyroidism.

The sample holds many counts of this clonotype. Its cognate antigen is unknown. Amplified regions were TCR beta CDR3 sequences from RNA transcripts. An initial round of RT-PCR targeting the TCR CDR3 relied on the HTBI primer set. MiXCR was run by TCRdb on the multiplex PCR reads, yielding one entry per CDR3 protein. The profile covers over 500,000 distinct CDR3 sequences, with about 15% appearing a single time and around 17% taken by the ten largest. Germline V gene sequence: CDR1 MNHEY, CDR2 SMNVEV (reference sequence). Trimming left V 3 bases short and J 6 bases short, with 10 bases between. This CDR3 has 13 amino acids.

This TCR was sampled from a young woman with Graves' ophthalmopathy. Source material: blood. This chain uses TRBV27 with TRBJ2-3; perhaps D is TRBD1 or TRBD2 (5 bases each). In DNA, the CDR3 is TGTGCCAGCAGTTTTGATGAGGGGGATACGCAGTATTTT. Its translation is CASSFDEGDTQYF.